The 6 T cell receptor beta chains listed next were all sequenced from one sample in a study of shared clonotypes between healthy human individuals. Some clones are missing from TCRdb's copy, which holds only in-frame ones; the method was immunoSEQ multiplex PCR. The sample lists over 2 million clones, 90% to 95% seen once, with 0.1% to 0.15% in the top ten. Material: naive CD4+ T cells sorted from blood. Subset reported: CD45RA+ positively selected. These receptors were taken from a man between 18 and 35 years old in good health.

The V and J genes are TRBV5-1 and TRBJ2-3, with D perhaps matching TRBD2 (5 bases). This CDR3 has 15 amino acids. Per the germline V gene, CDR1 is SGHRS and CDR2 is YFSETQ. The V end was cut by 0 bases, the J end by 2 bases, with 10 bases between. CDR3 in amino acids: CASSLERKSTDTQYF. In DNA, the CDR3 is TGCGCCAGCAGCTTGGAGCGGAAATCCACAGATACGCAGTATTTT.

The chain uses TRBV6-1 and TRBJ2-5; D uncertain. In germline, CDR1 is MNHNS, CDR2 SASEGT. Trimming took 3 bases from V and 3 from J, leaving 11 bases between them. The CDR3 sequence is 14 residues long. CDR3 amino acids: CASSENSGKETQYF. CDR3 sequence (DNA): TGTGCCAGCAGTGAGAATAGTGGGAAAGAGACCCAGTACTTC.

This rearrangement joins TRBV5-6 to TRBJ1-2; D gene ambiguous. This CDR3 contains 14 residues. CDR1 is SGHDT, CDR2 YYEEEE, per germline. V was cut by 0 bases and J by 1 base, with 7 bases left in between. In DNA, the CDR3 is TGTGCCAGCAGCTTGGAGGCCAGTAACTATGGCTACACCTTC. Translated, it gives CASSLEASNYGYTF. The full variable domain, completed using reference TRBV5-6 and TRBJ1-2, is DAGVTQSPTHLIKTRGQQVTLRCSPKSGHDTVSWYQQALGQGPQFIFQYYEEEERQRGNFPDRFSGHQFPNYSSELNVNALLLGDSALYLCASSLEASNYGYTFGSGTRLTVV.

This sequence joins TRBV19 and TRBJ2-1, with a tentative D call TRBD2 (6 bases). The CDR3 spans 15 residues. Germline V gene lookup returns CDR1 LNHDA and CDR2 SQIVND (reference sequence). Trimming took 5 bases from V and 0 from J, leaving 11 bases between them. The CDR3 DNA follows: TGTGCCAGTAGTCCCTTAGCGGACTCCTACAATGAGCAGTTCTTC. Translating gives CASSPLADSYNEQFF.

The gene calls are TRBV10-2 and TRBJ1-3, with D perhaps matching TRBD1 (6 bases). Per germline, CDR1 WSHSY and CDR2 SAAADI. Between the trimmed V and J ends, which lost 8 bases and 0 bases, there was a span of 11 bases. The CDR3 runs to 14 residues. This CDR3 reads CASGQMTSGNTIYF. The CDR3 nucleotides are TGCGCCAGCGGACAGATGACCTCTGGAAACACCATATATTTT.

V gene TRBV7-6 combines with J gene TRBJ2-1; 7 bases align to TRBD2. Germline lookup yields CDR1 SGHVS and CDR2 FNYEAQ. Trimming took 2 bases from V and 2 from J; bases not matched to a gene: 3. CDR3 length: 15 residues. The CDR3 region has the DNA TGTGCCAGCAGCTTAAGCGGGAAGCCCTACAATGAGCAGTTCTTC. It translates to CASSLSGKPYNEQFF.